Shown below are 9 T cell receptor beta chains from a single sample sequenced in a study of cytomegalovirus exposure and HLA in healthy donors. Amplification used 60 Vbeta primers and 13 Jbeta primers. The protocol was immunoSEQ multiplex PCR, while the TCRdb copy is restricted to in-frame clones and leaves out a portion. Of 110,000 or so clones in the sample, around 82% were seen once. The sample comprised PBMCs. The receptors originated from a woman in her thirties in good health and CMV-seropositive.

J is TRBJ1-2 and V is TRBV7-9; 8 bases are shared with TRBD1. Germline CDR1 SEHNR, CDR2 FQNEAQ (reference sequence). The CDR3 extends over 15 amino acids. Losses at the gene ends were 2 bases for V and 8 bases for J; bases not matched to a gene: 10. The DNA of the CDR3 is TGTGCCAGCAGCTTATCCCTGGACAGGGCGCGCGGCTACACCTTC. Its protein is CASSLSLDRARGYTF.

The chain employs TRBV25-1 and TRBJ1-2; TRBD1 might be the D (5 bases). CDR3 size: 13 residues. Trimming removed 4 bases at V and 4 bases at J, with 10 bases between. The V gene's germline CDR1 is MGHDK and CDR2 SYGVNS. The CDR3 bases are TGTGCCAGCAGTGGGGACGGGGGCTATGGCTACACCTTC. This sequence encodes CASSGDGGYGYTF.

The V gene is TRBV5-1, the J gene TRBJ2-5; possibly TRBD1 for D (5 bases). Germline V gene data show CDR1 as SGHRS and CDR2 as YFSETQ. V was shortened by 5 bases and J by 4 bases, with 12 bases between the two germline ends. This CDR3 contains 13 residues. DNA of the CDR3: TGCGCCAGCAGTCATTACAGGTCAGAGACCCAGTACTTC. The encoded protein is CASSHYRSETQYF.

The chain carries TRBV13 and TRBJ2-3, with 7 bases fitting TRBD2. V was clipped by 1 base and J by 15 bases; unmatched bases: 10. Germline V gene data show CDR1 as PRHDT and CDR2 as FYEKMQ (reference sequence). This CDR3 is built from 13 residues. The CDR3, as DNA: TGTGCCAGCAGCTTAGAGTACGTTGGACTAGTTTATTTT. This sequence encodes CASSLEYVGLVYF. The whole variable domain, remainder taken from reference TRBV13 and TRBJ2-3, is AAGVIQSPRHLIKEKRETATLKCYPIPRHDTVYWYQQGPGQDPQFLISFYEKMQSDKGSIPDRFSAQQFSDYHSELNMSSLELGDSALYFCASSLEYVGLVYFGPGTRLTVL.

The chain employs TRBV19 and TRBJ2-6, with 9 bases identical to TRBD1. With V trimmed by 1 base and J by 5 bases, 9 bases remained unmatched. The CDR3 spans 18 residues. Germline V gene sequence: CDR1 LNHDA, CDR2 SQIVND (reference sequence). CDR3 sequence: CASSIGSGTGTWANVLTF. CDR3 nucleotide sequence: TGTGCCAGTAGTATAGGAAGTGGGACAGGGACCTGGGCCAACGTCCTGACTTTC.

The chain recombines TRBV19 with TRBJ1-1; TRBD1 agrees at 8 bases. V shed 6 bases, J shed 4 bases, and the junction held 16 bases outside the gene matches. CDR1 LNHDA and CDR2 SQIVND come from the germline V gene (reference sequence). The CDR3 spans 17 residues. The CDR3 protein is CASRGIRGRQGVTEAFF. CDR3 nucleotides: TGTGCCAGTAGAGGCATCAGGGGGCGCCAGGGGGTCACTGAAGCTTTCTTT.

The chain is built from TRBV6-5 and TRBJ1-2; possibly TRBD1 for D (6 bases). The CDR3 extends over 15 amino acids. V lost 8 bases and J lost 1, with 17 bases in between. The germline V gene encodes CDR1 MNHEY and CDR2 SVGAGI. CDR3 nucleotides: TGTGCCAGCCACGGGGAAACAGGGCTTAACTATGGCTACACCTTC. Amino acids: CASHGETGLNYGYTF.

V gene TRBV5-5 combines with J gene TRBJ2-7; D perhaps matches TRBD2 (6 bases). The length of the CDR3 is 13 residues. V was clipped by 4 bases and J by 3 bases, with 11 bases between them. Germline V CDR1 and CDR2: SGHKS, YYEKEE (reference sequence). The CDR3 region has the DNA TGTGCCAGCAGCATACAGGACTACTACGAGCAGTACTTC. It yields the protein CASSIQDYYEQYF.

This chain links TRBV25-1 with TRBJ2-1; D might be TRBD2 (6 bases). CDR3 size: 17 residues. Trimming shortened V by 6 bases and J by 4 bases, and 22 bases separated the two germline ends. CDR1 and CDR2 (germline): MGHDK, SYGVNS. CDR3 residues: CASRAGNLPEQYNEQFF. The CDR3 DNA follows: TGTGCCAGCAGGGCGGGAAATCTCCCAGAACAATACAATGAGCAGTTCTTC.